These 3 T cell receptor beta chains originate from one sample sequenced in a study of cytomegalovirus exposure and HLA in healthy donors. 13 Jbeta primers and 60 Vbeta primers were used for the PCR. Sequenced by immunoSEQ multiplex PCR; TCRdb stores in-frame clones only, minus some. The sample spans about 70,000 clones; the ten largest clones claim 2.4%. Sequenced material: PBMCs. Every receptor here comes from a female donor in good health and CMV-seropositive.

The V and J genes are TRBV10-3 and TRBJ1-1, with 9 bases that match TRBD1. Germline trimming cut 8 bases from V and 5 bases from J; bases unmatched to any gene: 6. CDR1 is ENHRY and CDR2 is SYGVKD in the germline V gene. The CDR3 length is 13 residues. CDR3 DNA sequence: TGTGCCATCTCAGACAGGGGGGATACTGAAGCTTTCTTT. Amino acid sequence: CAISDRGDTEAFF.

The chain is built from TRBV18 and TRBJ1-4, with 10 positions matching TRBD1. The trim removed 3 bases at V and 8 bases at J, leaving 3 bases unmatched. This CDR3 spans 14 amino acids. Germline assignment: CDR1 KGHSH and CDR2 LQKENI. DNA for the CDR3: TGTGCCAGCTCACCGGGACAGGGGCACGAAAAACTGTTTTTT. As protein: CASSPGQGHEKLFF.

The chain joins TRBV28 to TRBJ1-2, with 10 bases lining up with TRBD1. Germline assignment: CDR1 MDHEN and CDR2 SYDVKM. The CDR3 contains 13 residues. V shed 5 bases and J 8 bases; nucleotides not matched to a gene: 5. Written as DNA, the CDR3 is TGTGCCAGCAGTCGGGGACAGGGGTTCGGCTACACCTTC. Translated, it gives CASSRGQGFGYTF.